Listed here are 17 T cell receptor beta chains from one sample, sequenced in a study of control samples from healthy donors and cancer patients. Profiled with immunoSEQ multiplex PCR; TCRdb holds only in-frame clones, not every one. The sample records 100,000 to 150,000 clones, approximately 90% being singletons. The sequenced material came from blood. The receptors were gathered from a man between 18 and 35 years old in good health.

This rearrangement joins TRBV3-1 (or the pseudogene TRBV3-2) to TRBJ2-3; a weak D match, TRBD1 (6 bases). This CDR3 has 17 residues. V gave up 1 base and J gave up 6 bases, with 20 bases separating them. Germline loops: CDR1 LGHDT, CDR2 YNNKEL (reference sequence). The CDR3 loop is CASSQARQADGSDTQYF. DNA for the CDR3: TGTGCCAGCAGCCAAGCCCGACAGGCCGATGGTAGTGATACGCAGTATTTT.

This clone was seen a single time. The chain carries TRBV29-1 and TRBJ2-2, with D perhaps matching TRBD2 (5 bases). Looked up from germline, CDR1 is SQVTM and CDR2 is ANQGSEA. The CDR3 loop spans 16 amino acids. V was trimmed by 4 bases and J by 6 bases, leaving 21 bases between them. The CDR3, as DNA: TGCAGCGTTGGGGGAGTTGCGGCTTTAGAGGCCGGGGAGCTGTTTTTT. This gives the protein CSVGGVAALEAGELFF.

The V and J genes are TRBV10-3 and TRBJ2-5, with D possibly matching TRBD2 (7 bases). CDR1 and CDR2 (germline): ENHRY, SYGVKD. V lost 5 bases and J 3 bases, leaving 10 bases between the germline ends. The CDR3 is 13 amino acids. The CDR3, as DNA: TGTGCCATCAGTCGGGGGGCTAAAGAGACCCAGTACTTC. It specifies CAISRGAKETQYF.

This chain uses TRBV19 with TRBJ1-2; D might be TRBD1 (5 bases). Trimming removed 7 bases at V and 5 bases at J, with 20 bases between. This CDR3 is built from 15 residues. CDR1 is LNHDA and CDR2 is SQIVND in the germline V gene (reference sequence). The CDR3 DNA reads TGTGCCAGTAAAAGGGGTACGACAGAACTATATGGCTACACCTTC. Protein: CASKRGTTELYGYTF.

The chain couples TRBV9 to TRBJ2-1, with D possibly being TRBD2 (6 bases). Deletions cut 9 bases from V and 9 bases from J, with 34 bases between. The CDR3 loop spans 18 amino acids. The germline gives CDR1 SGDLS, CDR2 YYNGEE. The CDR3: CATTFGSGDGHFSSEQFF. In nucleotides, the CDR3 is TGTGCCACCACGTTCGGTAGCGGAGATGGCCATTTTTCGAGTGAGCAGTTCTTC.

In regard to this clone: Other DNA sequences in this specimen translate into the identical CDR3. The rearrangement links TRBV2 to TRBJ2-3; D call uncertain. V lost 4 bases and J 4 bases, leaving 9 bases between the germline ends. The CDR3 consists of 13 residues. Germline V gene sequence: CDR1 SNHLY, CDR2 FYNNEI. This CDR3 reads CASSVRSADTQYF. CDR3 in DNA: TGTGCCAGCAGTGTGCGTTCGGCAGATACGCAGTATTTT.

Only a few counts were recorded for this clone. This chain connects TRBV4-1 to TRBJ2-7; D is uncertain. Trimming cost V 0 bases and J 2 bases, with 20 bases left between them. This CDR3 has 18 amino acids. Per the germline V gene, CDR1 is MGHRA and CDR2 is YSYEKL. The CDR3 spells CASSQDLHGYGRTYEQYV. CDR3 sequence (DNA): TGCGCCAGCAGCCAAGATCTTCACGGGTATGGCCGAACCTACGAGCAGTACGTC.

This clone was seen a few times. This chain connects TRBV10-1 to TRBJ1-3; perhaps TRBD1 as D (5 bases). There are 14 residues in the CDR3. The germline V gene encodes CDR1 WNHNN and CDR2 SYGVQD (reference sequence). The V and J ends lost 7 bases and 0 bases respectively, with 10 bases between them. CDR3 region: CASMGENSGNTIYF. CDR3 sequence (DNA): TGCGCCAGCATGGGGGAGAACTCTGGAAACACCATATATTTT.

The V gene is TRBV6-5, the J gene TRBJ1-2; D might be TRBD1 (6 bases). V shed 5 bases and J shed 8 bases, with 18 bases lying between them. Germline V gene lookup returns CDR1 MNHEY and CDR2 SVGAGI. The CDR3 extends over 14 amino acids. The CDR3 loop is CASSPRDTSRGYTF. The CDR3 DNA is TGTGCCAGCAGTCCCCGGGACACGTCAAGGGGCTACACCTTC.

V and J are TRBV9 and TRBJ1-4, with unresolved D. CDR1 SGDLS and CDR2 YYNGEE come from the germline V gene. The CDR3 contains 13 residues. Trimming cost V 0 bases and J 3 bases, with 3 bases left between them. The CDR3 is CASSVDPNEKLFF. The CDR3 nucleotides are TGTGCCAGCAGCGTAGACCCTAATGAAAAACTGTTTTTT. The variable domain in full, with the rest retrieved from reference TRBV9 and TRBJ1-4, is DSGVTQTPKHLITATGQRVTLRCSPRSGDLSVYWYQQSLDQGLQFLIQYYNGEERAKGNILERFSAQQFPDLHSELNLSSLELGDSALYFCASSVDPNEKLFFGSGTQLSVL.

This sequence joins TRBV7-8 and TRBJ1-5; D is undetermined. Trimming took off 2 bases at V and 3 bases at J, with 11 bases between the two ends. In germline, CDR1 is SGHVS, CDR2 FQNEAQ. The CDR3 sequence is 15 residues long. CDR3 sequence reads: CASSLTDRTNQPQHF. The CDR3 DNA follows: TGTGCCAGCAGCTTAACAGATAGAACCAATCAGCCCCAGCATTTT.

The chain links TRBV2 to TRBJ1-6; 10 nucleotides align to TRBD1. The trim removed 8 bases at V and 9 bases at J, leaving 7 bases unmatched. This CDR3 comprises 14 residues. The germline V gene has CDR1 SNHLY and CDR2 FYNNEI. CDR3 amino acids: CASVRTGGFSPLHF. The CDR3 DNA sequence: TGTGCCAGCGTGCGGACAGGGGGTTTTTCACCCCTCCACTTT.

Notes on this clone: This CDR3 is also generated by other DNA sequences in the sample. J is TRBJ2-7 and V is TRBV19; 9 positions match TRBD2. Germline V CDR1 and CDR2: LNHDA, SQIVND (reference sequence). The CDR3 covers 14 residues. The J segment lost 2 bases and the V segment lost 5 bases, leaving 4 bases of the junction unmatched. CDR3 DNA: TGTGCCAGTAGTGCGGGGGGGGGCACCTACGAGCAGTACTTC. Its protein is CASSAGGGTYEQYF.

V gene TRBV28 combines with J gene TRBJ2-7, with D unclear. Trimming pared 6 bases from V and 2 bases from J, leaving 14 bases between. CDR3 length equals 14 residues. Germline-derived CDR1 and CDR2 are MDHEN and SYDVKM. This chain's CDR3 is CASSTSQLPYEQYF. The CDR3 DNA sequence: TGTGCCAGCAGCACCTCACAGCTACCCTACGAGCAGTACTTC.

The chain links TRBV9 to TRBJ2-6; TRBD2 aligns across 9 bases. J was trimmed by 1 base and V by 3 bases; bases with no gene match: 5. CDR3 length: 17 residues. CDR1 is SGDLS and CDR2 is YYNGEE in the germline V gene. The CDR3 DNA reads as TGTGCCAGCAGCGGGACTAGCGCCCCGTCTGGGGCCAACGTCCTGACTTTC. Residues: CASSGTSAPSGANVLTF.

This chain uses TRBV7-8 with TRBJ1-5; D might be TRBD1 (5 bases). V shed 1 base and J shed 7 bases, with 8 bases lying between them. In germline, CDR1 is SGHVS, CDR2 FQNEAQ. The CDR3 has 13 amino acids. CDR3 sequence reads: CASSLGGVQPQHF. In nucleotides, the CDR3 is TGTGCCAGCAGCTTAGGGGGGGTCCAGCCCCAGCATTTT.

The V call is TRBV12-3 or TRBV12-4, the J call TRBJ1-2; no clear D gene. V dropped 4 bases and J dropped 1 base, with 7 bases sitting between them. The CDR3 runs 13 residues. CDR3 sequence: CASSSAVNYGYTF. The DNA of the CDR3 is TGTGCCAGCAGTTCGGCCGTTAACTATGGCTACACCTTC.